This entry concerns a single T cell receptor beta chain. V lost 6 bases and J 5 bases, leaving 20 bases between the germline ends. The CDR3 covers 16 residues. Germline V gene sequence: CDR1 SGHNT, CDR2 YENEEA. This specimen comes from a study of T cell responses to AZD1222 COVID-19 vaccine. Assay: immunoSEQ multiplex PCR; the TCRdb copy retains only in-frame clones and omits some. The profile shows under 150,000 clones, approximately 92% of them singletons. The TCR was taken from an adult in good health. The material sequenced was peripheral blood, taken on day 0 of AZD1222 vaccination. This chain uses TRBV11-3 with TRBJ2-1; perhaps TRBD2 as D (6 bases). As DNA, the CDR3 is TGTGCCAGCAGTGGGAACCTCCGGGACTTAAACAATGAGCAGTTCTTC. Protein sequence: CASSGNLRDLNNEQFF. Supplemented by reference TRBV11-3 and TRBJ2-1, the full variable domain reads EAGVVQSPRYKIIEKKQPVAFWCNPISGHNTLYWYLQNLGQGPELLIRYENEEAVDDSQLPKDRFSAERLKGVDSTLKIQPAELGDSAVYLCASSGNLRDLNNEQFFGPGTRLTVL.